One and the same sample provided the 2 T cell receptor beta chains below, sequenced in a study of CD8+ T cells in alopecia areata. Extraction and reverse transcription of RNA yielded cDNA as the sequencing template. The protocol was immunoSEQ multiplex PCR, while the TCRdb copy is restricted to in-frame clones and leaves out a portion. The data show 100,000 or so clones, 60% seen once. The treatment was: oral pan-JAK inhibitor, 5-10 mg twice daily. The specimen comprised CD8+ T cells sorted from blood, sampled between weeks 55 and 65, from a patient treated with tofacitinib. These receptors originate from a human donor with alopecia areata.

Notes on this clone: The sample has other DNA sequences that encode this CDR3 too. The V gene is TRBV2, the J gene TRBJ2-3; D is unclear. Trimming cost V 3 bases and J 0 bases, with 7 bases left between them. Looked up from germline, CDR1 is SNHLY and CDR2 is FYNNEI. The CDR3 runs 14 residues. CDR3 sequence reads: CASSEDRSTDTQYF. The DNA of the CDR3 is TGTGCCAGCAGTGAGGACCGAAGCACAGATACGCAGTATTTT.

The chain links TRBV27 to TRBJ1-1; D is ambiguous. V was pared by 3 bases and J by 0 bases, with 5 bases between. Germline values: CDR1 MNHEY, CDR2 SMNVEV (reference sequence). CDR3 length: 13 amino acids. CDR3 residues: CASSLTLNTEAFF. The CDR3 DNA reads TGTGCCAGCAGTTTGACACTGAACACTGAAGCTTTCTTT.